This T cell receptor (beta chain) was captured in a study of blood T cell repertoires in COVID-19. Turning to the study itself: There were acute and convalescent COVID-19 samples, and they came from the United States, Italy and Spain.

Allocation to cohorts depended on clinical history reported by the participants. Original processing notes: Estimation of nucleated cell counts was performed using reference gene primer amplification. Only in-frame clones appear in the TCRdb table, and some are missing; sequencing was by immunoSEQ multiplex PCR. Clonal size and the V and J genes are those of that table, whereas D and trimming came from the DNA. The sample records roughly 250,000 clones, roughly nine tenths being singletons. The CDR3 is 16 residues long. CDR1 SQVTM and CDR2 ANQGSEA come from the germline V gene. V trimming: 1 base; J trimming: 3 bases; junction bases outside the gene matches: 6.

The source material was PBMCs or T cells enriched from blood (not recorded which). The J gene is TRBJ1-1, the V gene TRBV29-1; 12 bases are shared with TRBD1. The sequence came from a young woman who had recovered from COVID-19. The CDR3 DNA sequence: TGCAGCGTTGAAGGGGGGACAGGGGGCAGGTACACTGAAGCTTTCTTT. Encoded protein: CSVEGGTGGRYTEAFF.